Each of the 11 T cell receptor beta chains below was sequenced from the same sample in a study of tumor-infiltrating lymphocytes in oesophageal squamous cell carcinoma. TCRdb used MiXCR to reprocess the PCR reads, holding one entry per CDR3 protein. The data hold nearly 20,000 distinct CDR3 sequences, with around 40% observed a single time. The sequencing input was blood. These receptors were collected from a male donor with esophageal squamous cell carcinoma.

About this clonotype itself: It is unclear where the CDR3 begins or ends on the DNA, so no DNA is shown, and the CDR3 is as TCRdb lists it. The V and J genes are TRBV7-8 and TRBJ2-6; no DNA check was done on the table's D call, TRBD2. CDR1 SGHVS and CDR2 FQNEAQ come from the germline V gene. The CDR3 is 17 residues long, ends included. The CDR3 region is CASSLGLAGDRRAVLRF.

The CDR3 DNA is TGTGCCAGCACAGGGGGCTTTGGAAAGACCCAGTACTTC. As protein: CASTGGFGKTQYF. The gene calls are TRBV6-5 and TRBJ2-5, with 8 bases aligning to TRBD1. The germline V gene has CDR1 MNHEY and CDR2 SVGAGI. J gave up 6 bases and V 7 bases, and 7 bases lay outside the gene matches. This CDR3 comprises 13 residues.

The chain is built from TRBV7-8 and TRBJ2-5; 7 positions agree with TRBD1. The tail of the sequence fits TRBJ1-5 better, so the J call may be wrong. Germline CDR1 is SGHVS and CDR2 is FQNEAQ. The CDR3 length is 15 residues. The CDR3 DNA reads TGTGCCAGCAGCTTATCGGGACAGCAAGGTCAGCCCCAGCATTTT. This sequence encodes CASSLSGQQGQPQHF.

Details on this clonotype: It may be a read error: a sequence one base away is much more abundant. The V gene is TRBV19, the J gene TRBJ2-7; D unclear. The CDR3 spans 14 residues. Germline V CDR1 and CDR2: LNHDA, SQIVND (reference sequence). Deletions cut 3 bases from V and 7 bases from J, with 16 bases between. The CDR3 sequence is CASSISPQWGEQYF. As DNA, the CDR3 is TGTGCCAGTAGTATCTCCCCTCAGTGGGGTGAGCAGTACTTC. Combining the CDR3 with reference TRBV19 and TRBJ2-7 gives the whole variable domain DGGITQSPKYLFRKEGQNVTLSCEQNLNHDAMYWYRQDPGQGLRLIYYSQIVNDFQKGDIAEGYSVSREKKESFPLTVTSAQKNPTAFYLCASSISPQWGEQYFGPGTRLTVT.

In this sample, this clonotype turned up many times. The genes are TRBV11-3 and TRBJ2-2; 11 nucleotides line up with TRBD2. J gave up 0 bases and V 0 bases, and 9 bases lay outside the gene matches. Germline-derived CDR1 and CDR2 are SGHNT and YENEEA. This CDR3 has 20 residues. As DNA, the CDR3 is TGTGCCAGCAGCTTAGATCAAGGGACTAGCGGAGTTTCGAACACCGGGGAGCTGTTTTTT. Protein product: CASSLDQGTSGVSNTGELFF.

This chain joins TRBV20-1 and TRBJ2-3, with 10 nucleotides matching TRBD2. The germline gives CDR1 DFQATT, CDR2 SNEGSKA (reference sequence). V shed 4 bases, J shed 2 bases, and the junction held 3 bases outside the gene matches. This CDR3 comprises 14 residues. In DNA, the CDR3 is TGCAGTGCTACCGGGACTAGCGCCACAGATACGCAGTATTTT. This codes for CSATGTSATDTQYF.

This clonotype was seen repeatedly, ten times or more. The chain employs TRBV12-3 or TRBV12-4 and TRBJ1-2; weak D call: TRBD1 (5 bases). V lost 2 bases and J lost 1, with 11 bases in between. The length of the CDR3 is 15 residues. In DNA form, the CDR3 reads TGTGCCAGCAGTTTAAGGTCGGGACTTAACTATGGCTACACCTTC. Its protein is CASSLRSGLNYGYTF.

This clonotype is medium-sized in the sample. The J gene is TRBJ2-1, the V gene TRBV6-2 or TRBV6-3; 7 bases line up with TRBD1. The CDR3 is made up of 17 amino acids. CDR1 is MNHEY, CDR2 SVGEGT, per germline. V dropped 0 bases and J dropped 6; count of bases not matched to a gene: 11. The CDR3: CASSYSSLDRASNEQFF. CDR3 coding DNA: TGTGCCAGCAGTTACTCGTCCCTCGACAGGGCCAGCAATGAGCAGTTCTTC.

In its sample, this clonotype was seen many times. This sequence joins TRBV18 and TRBJ2-3, with D possibly TRBD1 on 6 matching bases. This CDR3 is 14 amino acids long. V lost 2 bases to trimming and J lost 5 bases, with 11 bases between them. CDR1 is KGHSH, CDR2 LQKENI, per germline. CDR3 DNA: TGTGCCAGCTCACCAGCGGACAGTCAAGATACGCAGTATTTT. Translating gives CASSPADSQDTQYF.

CDR3 DNA: TGTGCCAGCAGTCCGACAGGGGTCCTTATGGGCGAGCAGTACTTC. As protein: CASSPTGVLMGEQYF. V usage is TRBV7-2 and J usage is TRBJ2-7; TRBD1 matches at 8 bases. Germline lookup yields CDR1 SGHTA and CDR2 FQGNSA. The V and J ends lost 6 bases and 6 bases, in that order; junction bases with no gene match: 13. This CDR3 has 15 residues. Supplemented by reference TRBV7-2 and TRBJ2-7, the full variable domain reads GAGVSQSPSNKVTEKGKDVELRCDPISGHTALYWYRQSLGQGLEFLIYFQGNSAPDKSGLPSDRFSAERTGGSVSTLTIQRTQQEDSAVYLCASSPTGVLMGEQYFGPGTRLTVT.

The J gene is TRBJ2-2, the V gene TRBV24-1; TRBD1 matches at 7 bases. The germline gives CDR1 KGHDR, CDR2 SFDVKD. The CDR3 sequence is 13 residues long. With 9 bases clipped from V and 1 base from J, the junction kept 1 base outside the gene matches. The CDR3 spells CATRDRNTGELFF. The DNA of the CDR3 is TGTGCCACCCGGGACAGGAACACCGGGGAGCTGTTTTTT.